Sequencing of this TCR beta chain was carried out in a study of blood T cell repertoires in COVID-19. The authors' processing: Estimation of nucleated cell counts was performed using reference gene primer amplification. This table comes from immunoSEQ multiplex PCR, and its TCRdb copy is limited to in-frame clones, with some not included. The V and J calls and the clone size are those of that table, but D and trimming were determined from the DNA. The sample contains roughly 280,000 clones, approximately 91% of which appear only once. The V gene lost 7 bases and the J gene lost 0 bases, with 7 bases spanning the gap. Germline V lookup: CDR1 LNHDA, CDR2 SQIVND (reference sequence). The CDR3 covers 13 residues.

This receptor was obtained from a woman in her thirties with COVID-19, enrolled during active disease. The sequencing sample was made of peripheral blood. The chain links TRBV19 to TRBJ1-5, with D unresolved. The CDR3 region has the DNA TGTGCCAGTACCCCCTATAGCAATCAGCCCCAGCATTTT. Its translation is CASTPYSNQPQHF.